The present T cell receptor beta chain was sequenced within a study of technical replicates of blood from several donors. TCRdb's table, derived via immunoSEQ multiplex PCR, lists solely in-frame clones and lacks some. This sample has around 61,000 clones, with almost 97% found just once. The germline V gene encodes CDR1 SQVTM and CDR2 ANQGSEA. CDR3 length equals 14 residues. V gave up 7 bases and J gave up 6 bases, with 21 bases separating them. This chain uses TRBV29-1 with TRBJ1-2; D is ambiguous. The sequenced material came from T cells isolated from PBMCs. This clonotype was obtained from a human donor in good health. CDR3 sequence (DNA): TGCAGCGGGGGAGGCGGGGTAGGTGGAGATGGCTACACCTTC. Translated: CSGGGGVGGDGYTF.